These 19 T cell receptor beta chains originate from one sample sequenced in a study of blood T cell repertoires in COVID-19. Some clones are missing from TCRdb's copy, which holds only in-frame ones; the method was immunoSEQ multiplex PCR. The data contain roughly 350,000 clones, about 88% of them singletons. The material sequenced was peripheral blood. The origin of the receptors is a woman between 65 and 79 years old with COVID-19, enrolled during active disease.

The CDR3, as DNA: TGTGCCAGCAGCCCCACAGGGGGAATGAACTATGGCTACACCTTC. This gives the protein CASSPTGGMNYGYTF. The rearrangement uses TRBV28 and TRBJ1-2; TRBD1 matches 8 bases. The CDR3 extends over 15 amino acids. The junction had 8 bases not matched to a gene; V was cut back by 6 bases and J by 2 bases. Germline V gene lookup returns CDR1 MDHEN and CDR2 SYDVKM.

The V and J genes are TRBV6-5 and TRBJ1-5, with TRBD1 matching over 8 bases. CDR3 length: 14 amino acids. The J segment lost 10 bases and the V segment lost 6 bases, leaving 11 bases of the junction unmatched. In germline, CDR1 is MNHEY, CDR2 SVGAGI. This CDR3 reads CASSDRGPQGPQHF. The CDR3 nucleotides are TGTGCCAGCAGCGACAGGGGTCCGCAGGGTCCCCAGCATTTT.

This sequence joins TRBV20-1 and TRBJ1-5; 8 nucleotides align to TRBD1. Germline CDR1 DFQATT, CDR2 SNEGSKA (reference sequence). The CDR3 covers 14 residues. The J segment lost 4 bases and the V segment lost 3 bases, leaving 5 bases of the junction unmatched. CDR3 coding DNA: TGCAGTGCTAGTCAGGACAGGGCAAATCAGCCCCAGCATTTT. Translation: CSASQDRANQPQHF.

This sequence joins TRBV30 and TRBJ1-1; TRBD1 matches at 9 bases. Germline CDR1 GTSNPN, CDR2 SVGIG (reference sequence). V shed 2 bases and J 9 bases; nucleotides not matched to a gene: 4. The CDR3 contains 12 residues. The CDR3 reads CAWSINRGQAFF. As DNA, the CDR3 is TGTGCCTGGAGTATAAACAGGGGGCAAGCTTTCTTT.

This chain connects TRBV27 to TRBJ1-6; 7 bases line up with TRBD1. Germline CDR1 is MNHEY and CDR2 is SMNVEV (reference sequence). This CDR3 spans 15 amino acids. V lost 5 bases to trimming and J lost 8 bases; unmatched junction nucleotides: 9. The CDR3 region has the DNA TGTGCCAGCAGTCCCCAAACAGGGGTTCATTCACCCCTCCACTTT. This sequence encodes CASSPQTGVHSPLHF.

This sequence joins TRBV12-3 or TRBV12-4 and TRBJ1-2; no definite D call. The V end was cut by 3 bases, the J end by 5 bases, with 10 bases between. This CDR3 contains 13 residues. The CDR3 bases are TGTGCCAGCAGTTTTCCCAGGAAATATGGCTACACCTTC. Encoded protein: CASSFPRKYGYTF.

This clone was recorded a few times. Here the CDR3 DNA reads TGTGCCAGCAGTGACGGGGACAGCTATTCACCCCTCCACTTT. Translated, it gives CASSDGDSYSPLHF. V and J are TRBV2 and TRBJ1-6; 7 positions match TRBD1. The V and J ends lost 3 bases and 8 bases, in that order; junction bases with no gene match: 4. The CDR3 extends over 14 amino acids. Germline-derived CDR1 and CDR2 are SNHLY and FYNNEI.

The chain is built from TRBV25-1 and TRBJ1-5, with D hard to call. The CDR3 has 16 residues. The germline CDR1 and CDR2 sequences are MGHDK and SYGVNS. V lost 8 bases, J lost 0 bases, and 17 bases lay in between. The CDR3 is CASGLGGNFSNQPQHF. The CDR3 bases are TGTGCCAGCGGACTTGGTGGGAATTTTAGCAATCAGCCCCAGCATTTT.

The rearrangement links TRBV10-1 to TRBJ2-4; 10 nucleotides match TRBD2. This CDR3 is 18 amino acids long. Trimming removed 1 base from V and 4 bases from J; junction bases left unmatched: 10. Germline CDR1 and CDR2: WNHNN and SYGVQD (reference sequence). The CDR3 nucleotides are TGCGCCAGCAGTGAGTTTGGTACTAGCGGGGAGGGTAAAAACATTCAGTACTTC. It specifies CASSEFGTSGEGKNIQYF.

The rearrangement joins TRBV28 to TRBJ2-7; the match to TRBD2 covers 10 bases. CDR1 is MDHEN and CDR2 is SYDVKM in the germline V gene. The CDR3 sequence is 14 residues long. V shed 9 bases, J shed 3 bases, and the junction held 8 bases outside the gene matches. CDR3 region: CASRTSGAVYEQYF. DNA for the CDR3: TGTGCCAGTCGTACTAGCGGGGCGGTCTACGAGCAGTACTTC.

Notes on this clone: Other DNA sequences of this sample code for an identical CDR3. This chain links TRBV27 with TRBJ1-2; 9 nucleotides align to TRBD1. V was clipped by 5 bases and J by 4 bases; unmatched bases: 2. This CDR3 contains 13 residues. Germline V gene data show CDR1 as MNHEY and CDR2 as SMNVEV (reference sequence). CDR3 protein: CASSPGQGYGYTF. DNA for the CDR3: TGTGCCAGCAGTCCGGGACAGGGCTATGGCTACACCTTC.

The gene calls are TRBV7-9 and TRBJ2-3, with D possibly matching TRBD1 (5 bases). V was trimmed by 3 bases and J by 2 bases, leaving 15 bases between them. The CDR3 contains 16 residues. The germline CDR1 and CDR2 sequences are SEHNR and FQNEAQ (reference sequence). The CDR3 protein is CASSFRRQLDTDTQYF. Here the CDR3 DNA reads TGTGCCAGCAGCTTCAGGAGACAGTTGGACACAGATACGCAGTATTTT.

The chain combines TRBV2 with TRBJ2-1, with TRBD2 matching over 7 bases. There are 14 residues in the CDR3. V dropped 7 bases and J dropped 4; count of bases not matched to a gene: 7. CDR1 is SNHLY, CDR2 FYNNEI, per germline. The CDR3 loop is CASKAGPSYNEQFF. The CDR3 DNA reads as TGTGCCAGCAAAGCGGGGCCTTCTTACAATGAGCAGTTCTTC.

The chain joins TRBV7-2 to TRBJ1-2; D not certain. Trimming removed 5 bases at V and 8 bases at J, with 18 bases between. Germline CDR1 reads SGHTA; CDR2 reads FQGNSA. There are 14 residues in the CDR3. CDR3 sequence: CASSRGFSLGGYTF. The CDR3 coding sequence is TGTGCCAGCAGCCGGGGATTCTCCCTGGGGGGCTACACCTTC.

This clone was recorded at least ten times. The V call is TRBV6-6, the J call TRBJ1-6, with TRBD1 identical over 9 bases. The CDR3 covers 15 residues. V shed 6 bases and J 10 bases; nucleotides not matched to a gene: 10. In germline, CDR1 is MNHNY, CDR2 SVGAGI (reference sequence). CDR3 sequence reads: CASSLGDRVGSPLHF. The DNA of the CDR3 is TGTGCCAGCAGCCTTGGGGACAGGGTAGGGTCACCCCTCCACTTT.

This chain links TRBV9 with TRBJ1-2, with TRBD1 identical over 12 bases. Germline V gene lookup returns CDR1 SGDLS and CDR2 YYNGEE. Unmatched junction bases numbered 9, after V lost 4 bases and J lost 5 bases. The CDR3 is 16 amino acids. CDR3 in amino acids: CASSSRPGQGAYGYTF. CDR3 nucleotides: TGTGCCAGCAGCTCCAGACCGGGACAGGGGGCTTATGGCTACACCTTC.

The chain is built from TRBV7-6 and TRBJ2-7, with 8 nucleotides matching TRBD2. CDR1 SGHVS and CDR2 FNYEAQ come from the germline V gene. J was trimmed by 0 bases and V by 1 base; bases with no gene match: 5. The CDR3 is 16 amino acids. This CDR3 is CASSLGASGFSYEQYF. The CDR3 DNA sequence: TGTGCCAGCAGCTTAGGGGCTAGCGGGTTCTCCTACGAGCAGTACTTC.

The V and J genes are TRBV7-2 and TRBJ1-2; 7 bases map to TRBD1. V lost 5 bases, J lost 3 bases, and 9 bases stayed unmatched. The CDR3 consists of 15 residues. In germline, CDR1 is SGHTA, CDR2 FQGNSA. CDR3 loop: CASSGDRQGYYGYTF. The CDR3 coding sequence is TGTGCCAGCAGCGGAGATAGACAGGGCTACTATGGCTACACCTTC. Full variable domain (missing parts from reference TRBV7-2 and TRBJ1-2): GAGVSQSPSNKVTEKGKDVELRCDPISGHTALYWYRQSLGQGLEFLIYFQGNSAPDKSGLPSDRFSAERTGGSVSTLTIQRTQQEDSAVYLCASSGDRQGYYGYTFGSGTRLTVV.

This sequence joins TRBV27 and TRBJ1-1; TRBD1 is a possible D gene (5 bases). The CDR3 is 14 amino acids. CDR1 MNHEY and CDR2 SMNVEV come from the germline V gene (reference sequence). Trimming stripped 1 base from V and 10 bases from J, with 16 bases between. The CDR3: CASSLYGQGLGAFF. Here the CDR3 DNA reads TGTGCCAGCAGTTTATACGGGCAGGGATTAGGAGCTTTCTTT.